The 12 T cell receptor beta chains below come from one sample, sequenced in a study of blood T cell repertoires in COVID-19. Here immunoSEQ multiplex PCR was the method, and the copy in TCRdb shows in-frame clones only, minus some. Here the sample spans tens of thousands of clones, approximately 90% being singletons. Sequencing input: peripheral blood. These TCRs come from a man aged 40-49 years with COVID-19, enrolled during active disease.

The V gene is TRBV6-6, the J gene TRBJ2-5; D is perhaps TRBD2 (6 bases). This CDR3 is 12 amino acids long. Per germline, CDR1 MNHNY and CDR2 SVGAGI (reference sequence). The ends were cut back, 6 bases at V and 2 bases at J, with 7 bases in the middle. CDR3 protein: CASSGGQETQYF. CDR3 DNA: TGTGCCAGCAGCGGGGGTCAAGAGACCCAGTACTTC.

V gene TRBV12-3 or TRBV12-4 combines with J gene TRBJ1-1, with a possible D match to TRBD1 (5 bases). The CDR3 sequence is 13 residues long. V lost 6 bases and J 1 base, leaving 9 bases between the germline ends. The CDR3 protein is CASRGGGNTEAFF. Here the CDR3 DNA reads TGTGCCAGCAGGGGGGGTGGGAACACTGAAGCTTTCTTT.

The chain is built from TRBV10-1 and TRBJ1-2; TRBD1 matches at 10 bases. CDR1 and CDR2 from the germline V gene are WNHNN and SYGVQD (reference sequence). V gave up 0 bases and J gave up 12 bases; unmatched junction bases: 13. The CDR3 is made up of 16 amino acids. The CDR3, as DNA: TGCGCCAGCAGTGAGTCTGGACAGGGGGTTTTTAAGTGGGACACCTTC. This translates into CASSESGQGVFKWDTF.

The rearrangement uses TRBV11-2 and TRBJ2-7, with TRBD1 identical over 11 bases. The CDR3 sequence is 15 residues long. Germline assignment: CDR1 SGHAT and CDR2 FQNNGV. The junction had 4 bases not matched to a gene; V was cut back by 0 bases and J by 6 bases. Here the CDR3 reads CASSLDRTGGAEQYF. CDR3 nucleotide sequence: TGTGCCAGCAGCTTAGACAGGACAGGGGGCGCCGAGCAGTACTTC.

This chain connects TRBV7-6 to TRBJ1-1; D not resolved. This CDR3 is 15 amino acids long. Germline-derived CDR1 and CDR2 are SGHVS and FNYEAQ. V lost 0 bases and J 0 bases, leaving 8 bases between the germline ends. The CDR3 is CASSLANQVNTEAFF. The DNA for the CDR3 is TGTGCCAGCAGCTTAGCGAACCAGGTGAACACTGAAGCTTTCTTT. Supplemented by reference TRBV7-6 and TRBJ1-1, the full variable domain reads GAGVSQSPRYKVTKRGQDVALRCDPISGHVSLYWYRQALGQGPEFLTYFNYEAQQDKSGLPNDRFSAERPEGSISTLTIQRTEQRDSAMYRCASSLANQVNTEAFFGQGTRLTVV.

This sequence joins TRBV5-6 and TRBJ2-3; D is unclear. This CDR3 contains 12 residues. V lost 2 bases and J 6 bases, leaving 7 bases between the germline ends. Germline V gene data show CDR1 as SGHDT and CDR2 as YYEEEE. DNA of the CDR3: TGTGCCAGCAGCTTATCCCGGGATACGCAGTATTTT. Residues: CASSLSRDTQYF.

The CDR3 sequence is CASSPGQAGEKLFF. The CDR3 coding sequence is TGTGCCAGCTCACCGGGCCAGGCGGGTGAAAAACTGTTTTTT. The chain has TRBV18 and TRBJ1-4; D remains unclear. In germline, CDR1 is KGHSH, CDR2 LQKENI. The V and J ends lost 3 bases and 7 bases respectively, with 12 bases between them. The CDR3 has 14 amino acids.

The chain combines TRBV19 with TRBJ2-7, with TRBD2 identical over 10 bases. The CDR3 is 15 residues long. Per germline, CDR1 LNHDA and CDR2 SQIVND (reference sequence). Trimming removed 7 bases from V and 3 bases from J; junction bases left unmatched: 9. CDR3: CASTRTSGGDYEQYF. The CDR3 region has the DNA TGTGCCAGTACCAGGACTAGCGGAGGGGACTACGAGCAGTACTTC.

This chain joins TRBV2 and TRBJ1-1; the match to TRBD1 covers 8 bases. Germline lookup yields CDR1 SNHLY and CDR2 FYNNEI. The CDR3 runs 15 residues. V lost 6 bases, J lost 1 base, and 7 bases stayed unmatched. CDR3 amino acids: CASSGWTGRNTEAFF. The CDR3 bases are TGTGCCAGCAGCGGCTGGACAGGGAGGAACACTGAAGCTTTCTTT.

V is TRBV2 and J is TRBJ2-7; unclear D gene. Trimming removed 5 bases from V and 3 bases from J, with 11 bases in between. The CDR3 sequence is 13 residues long. From germline, CDR1 is SNHLY and CDR2 FYNNEI. CDR3 sequence reads: CASSTYQNYEQYF. As DNA, the CDR3 is TGTGCCAGCAGTACCTACCAAAACTACGAGCAGTACTTC.

J is TRBJ1-2 and V is TRBV27; possible D gene TRBD1, 6 bases. Germline CDR1 MNHEY, CDR2 SMNVEV (reference sequence). Between the trimmed V and J ends, which lost 0 bases and 4 bases, there was a span of 9 bases. The CDR3 sequence is 14 residues long. CDR3 DNA sequence: TGTGCCAGCAGTTTATCGGTAGGGGGCTATGGCTACACCTTC. Protein: CASSLSVGGYGYTF.

This clone was seen just once. J is TRBJ1-1 and V is TRBV11-2, with 8 bases matching TRBD1. V gave up 5 bases and J gave up 0 bases; unmatched junction bases: 5. This CDR3 is built from 15 residues. Germline values: CDR1 SGHAT, CDR2 FQNNGV. The CDR3, as DNA: TGTGCCAGCAGCGTCAGGGGGCTCTTGAACACTGAAGCTTTCTTT. Residues: CASSVRGLLNTEAFF.